This entry concerns a single T cell receptor beta chain. The sample holds other DNA sequences that translate to the same CDR3. Germline V lookup: CDR1 SGHNT, CDR2 YENEEA. The trim removed 4 bases at V and 0 bases at J, leaving 5 bases unmatched. This CDR3 spans 16 amino acids. The data derive from a study of OX40 agonist ivuxolimab in advanced cancers. TCRdb keeps only in-frame clones here, not all; method: immunoSEQ multiplex PCR. The sample consists of around 94,000 clones, 90% to 95% of them appearing once. The receptor was derived from an adult with an advanced solid tumor such as melanoma, head and neck, liver or kidney cancer. The genes are TRBV11-3 and TRBJ1-4; 7 bases are a match to TRBD1. The specimen comprised CD4+ or CD8+ T cells sorted from blood, sampled in a trial of the OX40 agonist ivuxolimab. The CDR3 sequence is CASSSGQSATNEKLFF. CDR3 nucleotide sequence: TGTGCCAGCAGCTCGGGACAGTCTGCAACTAATGAAAAACTGTTTTTT.